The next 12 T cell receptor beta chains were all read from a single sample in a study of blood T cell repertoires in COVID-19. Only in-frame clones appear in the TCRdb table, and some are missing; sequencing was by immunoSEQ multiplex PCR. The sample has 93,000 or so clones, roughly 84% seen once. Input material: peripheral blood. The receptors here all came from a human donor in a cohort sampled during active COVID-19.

CDR3: CASSGPGGFSTDTQYF. Here the CDR3 DNA reads TGTGCCAGCAGTGGGCCGGGGGGTTTTAGCACAGATACGCAGTATTTT. The chain uses TRBV2 and TRBJ2-3, with 7 bases identical to TRBD2. Germline CDR1 and CDR2: SNHLY and FYNNEI. CDR3 length equals 16 residues. V lost 4 bases and J lost 0; bases outside the gene matches: 7.

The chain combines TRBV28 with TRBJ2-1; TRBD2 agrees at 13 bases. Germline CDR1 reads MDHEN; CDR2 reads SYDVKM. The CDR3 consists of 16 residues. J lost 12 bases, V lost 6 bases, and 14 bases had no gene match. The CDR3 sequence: CASRTPGTSGTRGQFF. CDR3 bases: TGTGCCAGCAGAACCCCCGGGACTAGCGGGACCCGGGGGCAGTTCTTC. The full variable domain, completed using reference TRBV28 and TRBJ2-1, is DVKVTQSSRYLVKRTGEKVFLECVQDMDHENMFWYRQDPGLGLRLIYFSYDVKMKEKGDIPEGYSVSREKKERFSLILESASTNQTSMYLCASRTPGTSGTRGQFFGPGTRLTVL.

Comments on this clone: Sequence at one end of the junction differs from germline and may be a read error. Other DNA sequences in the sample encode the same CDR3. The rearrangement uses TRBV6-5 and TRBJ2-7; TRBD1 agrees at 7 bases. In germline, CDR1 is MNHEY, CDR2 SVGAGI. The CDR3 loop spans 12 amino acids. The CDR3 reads CATSGGSYEQYF. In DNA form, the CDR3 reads TGCGCCACATCAGGGGGCTCCTACGAGCAGTACTTC.

CDR3 DNA sequence: TGCGCCAGCAGCTTGGCGGGGGTTGGGGCCAACGTCCTGACTTTC. Residues: CASSLAGVGANVLTF. The genes are TRBV5-1 and TRBJ2-6; D possibly corresponds to TRBD2 (6 bases). The CDR3 sequence is 15 residues long. Germline lookup yields CDR1 SGHRS and CDR2 YFSETQ. V lost 0 bases and J 3 bases, leaving 7 bases between the germline ends.

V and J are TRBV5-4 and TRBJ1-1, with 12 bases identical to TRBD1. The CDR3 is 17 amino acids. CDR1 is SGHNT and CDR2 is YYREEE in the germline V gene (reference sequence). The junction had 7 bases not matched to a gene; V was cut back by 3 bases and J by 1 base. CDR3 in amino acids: CASSSPGQGARNTEAFF. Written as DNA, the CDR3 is TGTGCCAGCAGCTCCCCGGGACAGGGGGCGCGGAACACTGAAGCTTTCTTT. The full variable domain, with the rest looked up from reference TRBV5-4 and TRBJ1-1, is ETGVTQSPTHLIKTRGQQVTLRCSSQSGHNTVSWYQQALGQGPQFIFQYYREEENGRGNFPPRFSGLQFPNYSSELNVNALELDDSALYLCASSSPGQGARNTEAFFGQGTRLTVV.

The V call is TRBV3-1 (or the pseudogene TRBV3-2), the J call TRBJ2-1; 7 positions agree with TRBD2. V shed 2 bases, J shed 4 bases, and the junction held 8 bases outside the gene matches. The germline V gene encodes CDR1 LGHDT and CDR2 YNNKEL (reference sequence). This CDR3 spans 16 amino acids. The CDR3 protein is CASSQIWLAVYNEQFF. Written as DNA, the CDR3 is TGTGCCAGCAGCCAAATCTGGCTAGCGGTATACAATGAGCAGTTCTTC.

The DNA of the CDR3 is TGCAGCTTCCTCGGGGACAAACCTCCTAACTATGGCTACACCTTC. It encodes CSFLGDKPPNYGYTF. J is TRBJ1-2 and V is TRBV29-1; TRBD1 is a possible D gene (6 bases). Germline lookup yields CDR1 SQVTM and CDR2 ANQGSEA. CDR3 length equals 15 residues. Trimming pared 8 bases from V and 0 bases from J, leaving 19 bases between.

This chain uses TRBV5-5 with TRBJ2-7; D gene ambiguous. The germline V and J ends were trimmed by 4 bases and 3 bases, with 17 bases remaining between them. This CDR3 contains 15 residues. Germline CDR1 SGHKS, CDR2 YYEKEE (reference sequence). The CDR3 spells CASSPSPTPVYEQYF. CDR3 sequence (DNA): TGTGCCAGCAGCCCGTCCCCCACTCCCGTCTACGAGCAGTACTTC. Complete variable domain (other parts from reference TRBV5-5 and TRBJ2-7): DAGVTQSPTHLIKTRGQQVTLRCSPISGHKSVSWYQQVLGQGPQFIFQYYEKEERGRGNFPDRFSARQFPNYSSELNVNALLLGDSALYLCASSPSPTPVYEQYFGPGTRLTVT.

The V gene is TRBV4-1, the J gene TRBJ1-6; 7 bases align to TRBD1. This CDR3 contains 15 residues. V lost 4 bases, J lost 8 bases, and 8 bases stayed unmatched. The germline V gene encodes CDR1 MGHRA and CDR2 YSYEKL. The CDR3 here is CASSPIGGSDSPLHF. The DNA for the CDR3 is TGCGCCAGCAGCCCCATAGGGGGCTCCGATTCACCCCTCCACTTT.

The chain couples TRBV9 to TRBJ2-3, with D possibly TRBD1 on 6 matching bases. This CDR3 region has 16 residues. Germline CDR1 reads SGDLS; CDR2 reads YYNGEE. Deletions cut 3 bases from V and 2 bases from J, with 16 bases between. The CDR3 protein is CASSGGQSDSTDTQYF. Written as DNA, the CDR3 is TGTGCCAGCAGCGGGGGACAATCGGATTCCACAGATACGCAGTATTTT.

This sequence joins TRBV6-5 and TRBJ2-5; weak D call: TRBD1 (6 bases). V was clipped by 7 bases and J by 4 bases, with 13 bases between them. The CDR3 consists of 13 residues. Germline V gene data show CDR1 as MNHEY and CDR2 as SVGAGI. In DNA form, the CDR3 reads TGTGCCAGCACCCAGGGGATGCGAGAGACCCAGTACTTC. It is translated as CASTQGMRETQYF.

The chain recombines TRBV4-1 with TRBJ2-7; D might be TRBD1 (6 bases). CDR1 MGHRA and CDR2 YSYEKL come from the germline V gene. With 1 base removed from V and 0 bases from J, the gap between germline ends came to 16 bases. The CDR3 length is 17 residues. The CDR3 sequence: CASSQGVRQGSSYEQYF. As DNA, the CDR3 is TGCGCCAGCAGCCAAGGCGTAAGGCAGGGGAGCTCCTACGAGCAGTACTTC.